This TCR beta chain was documented in a study of circulating CD8 cells and anti-PD-1 response in melanoma (dated by TCRdb to the early 2020s). For the wider study: Patients received nivolumab intravenously at 3 mg/kg every 2 weeks. The TCR repertoire analysis covered roughly 11 melanoma patients: 7 non-responders and 4 responders. Of the 13 patients in the melanoma cohort, seven received anti-PD-1 as first-line therapy and six had prior targeted therapy or immunotherapy. Patients with complete or partial responses were classified as responders; those with stable or progressive disease (RECIST v1.1) as non-responders. On on-treatment samples, PD-1 was detected using a biotinylated anti-human IgG4 antibody.

Study-wide findings and limitations: The DNEG repertoire was the most diverse; PD-1 and DPOS showed similar, higher clonality, and TIGIT repertoires were the least diverse. The published TCR repertoire comparisons relied only on baseline and M1 samples from a small cohort that had few responders. Because material was limited, most experiments were generally run without replicates. The cohort mixed treatment-naive and previously treated patients, which the authors noted could influence results. Repertoires were found to be largely private between subsets, with under 7.5% of TRB clonotypes shared at M1, and the highest sharing was observed between DPOS and TIGIT. Because tumor material was not accessible, tumor reactivity was instead assessed by peptide assays on expanded sorted subsets.

Sequencing used a NextSeq 500. Starting from roughly 15 ng of total RNA, TCR libraries were made with the QIAseq Immune Repertoire RNA Library Kit, Human TCR Panel. Sequencing of the TCR libraries was done on an Illumina NextSeq with a Mid Output V2 kit and asymmetric 261x41 paired-end reads. Each TCR library was diluted to about 4 nM, after which the TCR libraries were pooled, denatured and loaded at roughly 1 pM. As for the authors' bioinformatics: TCR FASTQ files were processed in the QIAGEN GeneGlobe Data Analysis Center, and downstream analysis was performed in R 3.5.2. Clonality was calculated as one minus Shannon entropy normalized by the log of the number of unique productive sequences. For each subset, Fisher exact tests at 5% FDR were used to find TRA or TRB clonotypes whose abundance differed between baseline and M1. Clonotypes with differential abundance were put into four groups: emerging, expanding, contracting or non-expanding/contracting. Morisita's overlap index was used to measure repertoire overlap between patients. TCRdb itself trimmed the public reads at Q25 with fastp, ran MiXCR and retained productive beta chains. Duplicate CDR3 protein sequences are folded into a single record with the most common DNA and genes. TCRdb, not the authors, supplied the V and J calls. This sample lists over a hundred distinct CDR3 sequences; roughly a quarter were detected once. Roughly two thirds of the sample goes to the ten largest clones.

From a lookup of the germline V gene (reference sequence), CDR1 and CDR2 are DFQATT and SNEGSKA. Deletion took 1 base off V and 5 bases off J, with a span of 11 bases between the germline ends. Including the terminal cysteine and phenylalanine, the CDR3 comprises 13 residues. The sequence is cut down to CDR3 DNA, 39 bases in frame from base 1. This clonotype is termed large (0.1 to 1%). This receptor's antigen is unknown. Base quality data are lacking; no much larger clone is found one base away. Using a BD FACSAria II cell sorter, four subsets defined by PD-1 and/or TIGIT were sorted out of live CD3+CD8+TCRalphabeta+ cells. To characterize how relevant each subset is to anti-PD-1 therapy response, circulating CD8 T cells were sorted into four subsets based on PD-1 and TIGIT expression. Both TCR alpha and TCR beta chains were sequenced from each sorted CD8 T-cell subset. Peripheral blood was drawn before the first anti-PD-1 injection and after two and four injections. Ficoll gradient centrifugation was used to isolate PBMCs immediately. Until use, PBMCs were stored frozen in liquid nitrogen in RPMI containing about 21% FCS and approximately 10% DMSO. After thawing, PBMCs were stained with a viability dye plus antibodies against CD3, CD8alpha, TCRalphabeta, PD-1 and TIGIT. Total RNA was extracted with the RNeasy Kit, and a RIN above 7 was reached by every sample.

The chain couples TRBV20-1 to TRBJ2-5; no D segment can be confidently identified. The source material was CD8+ T cells from PBMCs, sampled at baseline or after one month of anti-PD-1 therapy (not recorded which). The clonotype originates from a human donor with melanoma. The DNA sequence is TGCAGTGCTAGAGTCGGTATATCGGAGACCCAGTACTTC. Translation gives CSARVGISETQYF.